The rows below give T cell receptor beta chains drawn from one sample of a study of CD8+CD57+ T cells in acquired aplastic anemia. In TCRdb, the reads were re-called with MiXCR into one record per CDR3 protein. The sample carries 160,000 or so distinct CDR3 sequences, roughly 48% recorded once. The sequenced material came from sorted CD4+, CD8+, or CD8+CD57+ T cells (not recorded which) from PBMCs. The receptors here all came from a human donor with aplastic anemia. CDR3s include the opening cysteine and the closing phenylalanine or tryptophan. Each record gives: J gene, D gene, V gene, clone size, CDR3 DNA, CDR3 protein. A D gene is named only where the DNA matches it firmly. Where a row states a size, it is once, few, many or the class of an expanded clone; other rows omit it.

J: TRBJ1-1
D: TRBD1
V: TRBV25-1
size: .
DNA: TGTGCCAGCAGTGATTGGGGTAGGGGGCTCGACACTGAAGCTTTCTTT
CDR3: CASSDWGRGLDTEAFF

J: TRBJ1-2
D: .
V: TRBV19
size: many
DNA: TGTGCCAGTAGCCTCTACAGGAAAGGGCCTTATGGCTACACCTTC
CDR3: CASSLYRKGPYGYTF

J: TRBJ1-4
D: .
V: TRBV27
size: .
DNA: TGTGCCAGCAGTTTCAGCTTGCCGCCCGAAAAACTGTCTTTT
CDR3: CASSFSLPPEKLSF

J: TRBJ2-5
D: .
V: TRBV5-1
size: many
DNA: TGCGCCAGCAGCATCCAAGAGACCCAGTACTTC
CDR3: CASSIQETQYF

J: TRBJ1-6
D: .
V: TRBV3-1
size: .
DNA: TGTGCCAGCAGCCAAGAGGGGGGAGACGGCAATTCACCCCTCCACTTT
CDR3: CASSQEGGDGNSPLHF

J: TRBJ1-2
D: TRBD1
V: TRBV13
size: many
DNA: TGTGCCAGCAGCTCCTCCGGGACAGGGACGTACTATGGCTACACCTTC
CDR3: CASSSSGTGTYYGYTF

J: TRBJ1-1
D: .
V: TRBV29-1
size: few
DNA: TGCAGCGTTGATTGGCAGACCGTGTCTTTCTTT
CDR3: CSVDWQTVSFF

J: TRBJ1-6
D: .
V: TRBV12-3/TRBV12-4
size: many
DNA: TGTGCCAGCACCACAAGTGGCTCCTATAATTCACCCCTCCACTTT
CDR3: CASTTSGSYNSPLHF

J: TRBJ2-7
D: TRBD1
V: TRBV19
size: .
DNA: TGTGCCAGTAGTACCTGGACAGGGAACGAGCAGTACTTC
CDR3: CASSTWTGNEQYF

J: TRBJ1-5
D: .
V: TRBV24-1
size: .
DNA: TGTGCCACCAGTGAAAGGGTGGCTCAGCCCCAGCATTTT
CDR3: CATSERVAQPQHF

J: TRBJ2-5
D: .
V: TRBV7-7
size: .
DNA: TGTGCTAGCAGCTTAGTAGGTTATGGCGAGACCCAGTACTTC
CDR3: CASSLVGYGETQYF

J: TRBJ2-2
D: TRBD1
V: TRBV15
size: many
DNA: TGTGCCACCAGCAGAGGGACAGGGGACGTGGGGGAGCTGTTTTTT
CDR3: CATSRGTGDVGELFF

J: TRBJ1-2
D: .
V: TRBV20-1
size: many
DNA: TGCAGTGCTAGAGAGCTCACAGGGCCTAGGGGCTACACCTTC
CDR3: CSARELTGPRGYTF

J: TRBJ2-7
D: .
V: TRBV6-1
size: many
DNA: TGTGCCAGCAGTGAAGGGGGCGAGCAGTACTTC
CDR3: CASSEGGEQYF

J: TRBJ2-7
D: .
V: TRBV5-1
size: many
DNA: TGCGCCAGCAGCTTGGATGGTTCCTACGAGCAGTACTTC
CDR3: CASSLDGSYEQYF

J: TRBJ2-1
D: .
V: TRBV24-1
size: once
DNA: TGTGCCACCAGTGACGCGACAGGCGGGTCCTACAATGAGCAGTTCTTC
CDR3: CATSDATGGSYNEQFF

J: TRBJ2-2
D: .
V: TRBV2
size: many
DNA: TGTGCCAGCAACGCCCACAAGAGGGTAAACACCGGGGAGCTGTTTTTT
CDR3: CASNAHKRVNTGELFF

J: TRBJ1-2
D: .
V: TRBV10-1
size: once
DNA: TGCGCCAGCAGTCTGACACCTAACTATGGCTACACCTTC
CDR3: CASSLTPNYGYTF

J: TRBJ1-2
D: TRBD1
V: TRBV15
size: few
DNA: TGTGCCACCAGCAGATCTACAGGGGGCGCTACCTATGGCTACACCTTC
CDR3: CATSRSTGGATYGYTF

J: TRBJ2-1
D: .
V: TRBV2
size: many
DNA: TGTGCCAGCAGAGCCCTAAGGGGACGGGGCAATGAGCAGTTCTTC
CDR3: CASRALRGRGNEQFF

J: TRBJ1-5
D: .
V: TRBV15
size: once
DNA: TGTGCCACCAGCAGCATAGGGGTGCAGCCCCAGCATTTT
CDR3: CATSSIGVQPQHF

J: TRBJ2-1
D: TRBD2
V: TRBV7-3
size: .
DNA: TGTGCCAGCAGCGTAGGGACTAGGGTAAACAATGAGCAGTTCTTC
CDR3: CASSVGTRVNNEQFF

J: TRBJ2-2
D: TRBD2
V: TRBV6-1
size: .
DNA: TGTGCCAGCAGCGCCCGGACTAGCGGGGGGGTGAACACCGGGGAGCTGTTTTTT
CDR3: CASSARTSGGVNTGELFF

J: TRBJ2-2
D: TRBD1
V: TRBV12-5
size: few
DNA: TGTGCTAGTGGTTCCCAGGGGGCCGGGGAGCTGTTTTTT
CDR3: CASGSQGAGELFF

J: TRBJ1-3
D: .
V: TRBV9
size: many
DNA: TGTGCCAGCACCCGCTACTCTGGAGAAAACACCATATATTTT
CDR3: CASTRYSGENTIYF

J: TRBJ2-7
D: TRBD1
V: TRBV7-2
size: .
DNA: TGTGCCAGCAGCTTATCGACAGGGCTGAACGAGCAGTACTTC
CDR3: CASSLSTGLNEQYF

J: TRBJ1-2
D: TRBD1
V: TRBV11-1
size: once
DNA: TGTGCCAGCAGCTTAAGTCCAGGGGGGACCTATGGCTACACCTTC
CDR3: CASSLSPGGTYGYTF

J: TRBJ2-1
D: TRBD2
V: TRBV29-1
size: .
DNA: TGCAGCGTTGAACCGCGGGGGGTACACAATGAGCAGTTCTTC
CDR3: CSVEPRGVHNEQFF

J: TRBJ2-7
D: TRBD1
V: TRBV18
size: .
DNA: TGTGCCAGCTCAGGCCGACAGGGGGCTTACGAGCAGTACTTC
CDR3: CASSGRQGAYEQYF

J: TRBJ2-3
D: TRBD2
V: TRBV12-3/TRBV12-4
size: many
DNA: TGTGCCAGCAGTTCGGTTATAGCGGGCTGGCGCACAGATACGCAGTATTTT
CDR3: CASSSVIAGWRTDTQYF

J: TRBJ2-1
D: TRBD2
V: TRBV20-1
size: once
DNA: TGCAGTGCTAGAGATTTCGGGAGGTTTAATGAGCAGTTCTTC
CDR3: CSARDFGRFNEQFF

J: TRBJ1-4
D: TRBD1
V: TRBV10-3
size: .
DNA: TGTGCCATTTCCGGGACAGATAATGAAAAACTGTTTTTT
CDR3: CAISGTDNEKLFF

J: TRBJ1-1
D: TRBD1
V: TRBV9
size: many
DNA: TGTGCCAGCAGCGTAGGTGGACAGGGGGCAGGTGCTTTCTTT
CDR3: CASSVGGQGAGAFF

J: TRBJ1-6
D: TRBD1
V: TRBV19
size: many
DNA: TGTGCCAGTAGTCCTCAGGCAGGGGGAGTGCATTCACCCCTCCACTTT
CDR3: CASSPQAGGVHSPLHF

J: TRBJ1-1
D: .
V: TRBV6-6
size: many
DNA: TGTGCCAGCAGTTACTCGAGGGGCCAAAGCCACACTGAAGCTTTCTTT
CDR3: CASSYSRGQSHTEAFF

J: TRBJ2-1
D: .
V: TRBV7-7
size: .
DNA: TGTGCTAGCAGCCCCCGACACTGCCACTACAATGAGCAGTTCTTC
CDR3: CASSPRHCHYNEQFF

J: TRBJ2-7
D: TRBD1
V: TRBV4-2
size: .
DNA: TGTGCCAGCAGCTCAACAGGGGGCGCCGAGCAGTACTTC
CDR3: CASSSTGGAEQYF

J: TRBJ1-5
D: TRBD1
V: TRBV2
size: few
DNA: TGTGCCACCCAGGGGGGCGTTGTCAATCAGCCCCAGCATTTT
CDR3: CATQGGVVNQPQHF

J: TRBJ2-7
D: .
V: TRBV3-1
size: many
DNA: TGTGCCAGCAGCCTCCTTTCCCCGTGGGCGAACGAGCAGTACTTC
CDR3: CASSLLSPWANEQYF

J: TRBJ2-7
D: .
V: TRBV7-8
size: .
DNA: TGTGCCAGCAGCTTAGGGACCCTGTACGAGCAGTACTTC
CDR3: CASSLGTLYEQYF

J: TRBJ2-1
D: .
V: TRBV6-1
size: many
DNA: TGTGCCAGCAGTGGGGGGCGAAGGGAGCAGTTCTTC
CDR3: CASSGGRREQFF

J: TRBJ1-4
D: .
V: TRBV29-1
size: many
DNA: TGCAGCGCCCTATCGGGCGAAAAACTGTTTTTT
CDR3: CSALSGEKLFF

J: TRBJ1-1
D: TRBD1
V: TRBV15
size: few
DNA: TGTGCCACCAGCAGCAGACCCGGGACAGCTTATGAAGCTTTCTTT
CDR3: CATSSRPGTAYEAFF

J: TRBJ2-3
D: TRBD2
V: TRBV11-1
size: many
DNA: TGTGCCAGCAGCTTGACTAGCGGGGGGGGACCAGATACGCAGTATTTT
CDR3: CASSLTSGGGPDTQYF

J: TRBJ1-6
D: .
V: TRBV3-1
size: many
DNA: TGTGCCAGCAGCCAAGATCGGGGTAATTCACCCCTCCACTTT
CDR3: CASSQDRGNSPLHF

J: TRBJ2-7
D: .
V: TRBV2
size: many
DNA: TGTGCCAGCAGTCGGGACACAGCCTACGAGCAGTACTTC
CDR3: CASSRDTAYEQYF

J: TRBJ2-7
D: .
V: TRBV6-5
size: many
DNA: TGTGCCAGCAGTTACGGGACACGTTCCTCCTACGAGCAGTACTTC
CDR3: CASSYGTRSSYEQYF

J: TRBJ1-1
D: .
V: TRBV7-2
size: many
DNA: TGTGCCAGCAGCTTAGTCAGGACGAACACTGAAGCTTTCTTT
CDR3: CASSLVRTNTEAFF

J: TRBJ2-3
D: TRBD2
V: TRBV4-2
size: few
DNA: TGTGCCAGCACCCCCGGGAGGCCCGACGGGGGAGATACGCAGTATTTT
CDR3: CASTPGRPDGGDTQYF

J: TRBJ2-2
D: .
V: TRBV3-1
size: many
DNA: TGTGCCAGCAGCCGCGACCGGGAGCTGTTTTTT
CDR3: CASSRDRELFF

J: TRBJ1-1
D: .
V: TRBV7-8
size: .
DNA: TGTGCCAGCAGCTTAGTGACAGCCATGAACTCTGAAGCCTTCTTT
CDR3: CASSLVTAMNSEAFF

J: TRBJ2-7
D: .
V: TRBV5-5
size: many
DNA: TGTGCCAGCAGCTTGGCGGGGGAACGGGAGCAGTACTTC
CDR3: CASSLAGEREQYF

J: TRBJ2-3
D: .
V: TRBV18
size: few
DNA: TGTGCCAGCTCACCAACCGCTAGCACAGATACGCAGTATTTT
CDR3: CASSPTASTDTQYF

J: TRBJ2-6
D: .
V: TRBV7-8
size: many
DNA: TGTGCCAGCAGAGGCAACAGGGCCCTACTCTCTGGGGCCAACGTCCTGACTTTC
CDR3: CASRGNRALLSGANVLTF

J: TRBJ1-1
D: .
V: TRBV7-2
size: many
DNA: TGTGCCAGCAGCTTAGTTGCAGGGCTCAGGACTGAAGCTTTCTTT
CDR3: CASSLVAGLRTEAFF

J: TRBJ2-1
D: .
V: TRBV6-1
size: few
DNA: TGTGCCAGCAACAGAGCTCCCCGCAATGAGCAGTTCTTC
CDR3: CASNRAPRNEQFF

J: TRBJ2-1
D: .
V: TRBV29-1
size: .
DNA: TGCAGCGTTGAGTCAAGTTACAATGAGCAGTTCTTC
CDR3: CSVESSYNEQFF